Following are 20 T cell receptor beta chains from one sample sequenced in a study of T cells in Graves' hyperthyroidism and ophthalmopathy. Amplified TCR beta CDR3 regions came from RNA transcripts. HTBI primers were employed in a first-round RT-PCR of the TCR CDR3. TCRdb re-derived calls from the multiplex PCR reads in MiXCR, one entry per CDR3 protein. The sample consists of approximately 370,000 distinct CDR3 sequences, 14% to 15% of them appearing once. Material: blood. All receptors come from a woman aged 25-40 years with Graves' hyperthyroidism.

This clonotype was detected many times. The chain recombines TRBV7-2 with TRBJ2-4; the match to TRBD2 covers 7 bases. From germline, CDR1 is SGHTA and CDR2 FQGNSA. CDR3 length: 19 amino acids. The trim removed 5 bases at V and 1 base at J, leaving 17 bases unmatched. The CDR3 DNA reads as TGTGCCAGCAGCCACGGGGACCGGGAGGAGGGCTGGGCCAAAAACATTCAGTACTTC. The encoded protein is CASSHGDREEGWAKNIQYF. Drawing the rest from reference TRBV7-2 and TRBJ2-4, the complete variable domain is GAGVSQSPSNKVTEKGKDVELRCDPISGHTALYWYRQSLGQGLEFLIYFQGNSAPDKSGLPSDRFSAERTGGSVSTLTIQRTQQEDSAVYLCASSHGDREEGWAKNIQYFGAGTRLSVL.

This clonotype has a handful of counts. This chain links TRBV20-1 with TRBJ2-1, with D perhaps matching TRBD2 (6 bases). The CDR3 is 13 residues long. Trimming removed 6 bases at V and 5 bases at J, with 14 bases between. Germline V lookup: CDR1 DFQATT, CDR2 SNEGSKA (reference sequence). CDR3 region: CSAPGLLNNEQFF. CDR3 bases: TGCAGTGCGCCGGGACTGCTCAACAATGAGCAGTTCTTC.

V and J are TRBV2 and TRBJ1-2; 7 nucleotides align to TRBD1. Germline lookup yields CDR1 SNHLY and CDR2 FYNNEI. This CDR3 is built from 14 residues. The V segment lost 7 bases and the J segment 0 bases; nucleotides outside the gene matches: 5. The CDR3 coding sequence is TGTGCCAGCAATAGGGGACAGACTAACTATGGCTACACCTTC. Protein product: CASNRGQTNYGYTF.

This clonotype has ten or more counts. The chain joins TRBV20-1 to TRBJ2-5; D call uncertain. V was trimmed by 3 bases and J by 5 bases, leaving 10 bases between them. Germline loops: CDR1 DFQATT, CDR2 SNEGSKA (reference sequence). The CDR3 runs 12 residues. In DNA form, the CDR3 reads TGCAGTGCTAGGCCAGTTCGGGAGACCCAGTACTTC. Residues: CSARPVRETQYF.

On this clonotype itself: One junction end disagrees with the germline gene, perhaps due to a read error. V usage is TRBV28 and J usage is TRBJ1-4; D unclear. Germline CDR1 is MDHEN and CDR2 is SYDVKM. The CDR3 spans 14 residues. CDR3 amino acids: CAGSRISTNEKLFF. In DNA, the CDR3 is TGTGCCGGCAGCCGAATTTCAACTAATGAAAAACTGTTTTTT.

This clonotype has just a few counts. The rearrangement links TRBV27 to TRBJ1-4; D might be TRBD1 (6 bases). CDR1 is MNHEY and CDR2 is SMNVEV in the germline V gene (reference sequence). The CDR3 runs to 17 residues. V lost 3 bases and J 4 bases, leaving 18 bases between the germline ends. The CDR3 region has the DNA TGTGCCAGCAGTTTTCAAGTGGGTCCAGGGGTTAATGAAAAACTGTTTTTT. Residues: CASSFQVGPGVNEKLFF.

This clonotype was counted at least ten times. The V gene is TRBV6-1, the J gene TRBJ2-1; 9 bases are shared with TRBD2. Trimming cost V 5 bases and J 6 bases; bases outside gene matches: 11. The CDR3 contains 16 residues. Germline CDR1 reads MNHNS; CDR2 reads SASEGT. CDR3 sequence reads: CASSKDSGRDLNEQFF. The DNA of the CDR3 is TGTGCCAGCAGTAAAGATAGCGGGAGAGATCTCAATGAGCAGTTCTTC.

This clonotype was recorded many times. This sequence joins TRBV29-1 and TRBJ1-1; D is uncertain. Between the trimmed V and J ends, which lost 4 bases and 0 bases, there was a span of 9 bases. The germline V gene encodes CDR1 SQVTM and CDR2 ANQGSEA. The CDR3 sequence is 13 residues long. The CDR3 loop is CSVANILNTEAFF. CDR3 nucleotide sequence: TGCAGCGTTGCGAACATACTGAACACTGAAGCTTTCTTT.

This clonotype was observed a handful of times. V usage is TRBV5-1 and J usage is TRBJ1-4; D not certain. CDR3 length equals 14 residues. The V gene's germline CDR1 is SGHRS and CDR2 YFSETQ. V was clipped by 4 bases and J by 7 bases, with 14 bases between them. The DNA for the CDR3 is TGCGCCAGCAGCGTTACGGTCATGAGTGAAAAACTGTTTTTT. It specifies CASSVTVMSEKLFF.

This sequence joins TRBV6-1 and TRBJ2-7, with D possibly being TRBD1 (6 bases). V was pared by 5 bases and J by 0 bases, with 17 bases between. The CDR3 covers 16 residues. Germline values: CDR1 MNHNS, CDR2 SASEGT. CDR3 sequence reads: CASSRNRAGTSYEQYF. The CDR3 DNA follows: TGTGCCAGCAGTCGCAACAGGGCCGGAACCTCCTACGAGCAGTACTTC.

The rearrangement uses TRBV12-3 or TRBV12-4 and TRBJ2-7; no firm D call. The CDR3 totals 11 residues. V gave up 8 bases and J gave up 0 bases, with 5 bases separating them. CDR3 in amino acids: CASLGSYEQYF. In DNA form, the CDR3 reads TGTGCCAGCCTAGGCTCCTACGAGCAGTACTTC.

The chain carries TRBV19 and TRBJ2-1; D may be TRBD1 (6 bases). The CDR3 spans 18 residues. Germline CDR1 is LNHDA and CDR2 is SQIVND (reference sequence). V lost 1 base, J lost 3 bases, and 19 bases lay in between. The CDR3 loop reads CASSIGFFQGLSYNEQFF. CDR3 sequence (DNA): TGTGCCAGTAGTATAGGATTTTTTCAGGGGCTCAGCTACAATGAGCAGTTCTTC.

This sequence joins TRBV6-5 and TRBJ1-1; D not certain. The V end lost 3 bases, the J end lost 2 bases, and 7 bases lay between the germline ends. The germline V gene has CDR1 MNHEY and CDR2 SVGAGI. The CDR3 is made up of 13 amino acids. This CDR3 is CASSYEGNTEAFF. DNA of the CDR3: TGTGCCAGCAGTTATGAGGGTAACACTGAAGCTTTCTTT.

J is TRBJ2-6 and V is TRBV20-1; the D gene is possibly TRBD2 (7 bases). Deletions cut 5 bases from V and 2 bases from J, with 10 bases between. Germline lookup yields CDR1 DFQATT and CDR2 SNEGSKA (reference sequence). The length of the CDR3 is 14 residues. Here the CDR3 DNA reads TGCAGTGCTTACGGGGGGCCTGGGGCCAACGTCCTGACTTTC. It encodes CSAYGGPGANVLTF.

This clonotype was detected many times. The CDR3 DNA sequence: TGTGCCAGCAGCTTAGATCGGGACATAGATACGCAGTATTTT. Protein sequence: CASSLDRDIDTQYF. The chain has TRBV7-9 and TRBJ2-3; D may be TRBD1 (6 bases). V lost 1 base and J 5 bases, leaving 10 bases between the germline ends. Germline-derived CDR1 and CDR2 are SEHNR and FQNEAQ (reference sequence). The CDR3 covers 14 residues.

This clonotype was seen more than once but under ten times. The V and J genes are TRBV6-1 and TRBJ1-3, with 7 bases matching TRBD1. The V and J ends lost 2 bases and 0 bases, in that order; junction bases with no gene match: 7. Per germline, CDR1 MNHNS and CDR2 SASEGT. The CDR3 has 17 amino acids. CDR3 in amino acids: CASSERRTGRSGNTIYF. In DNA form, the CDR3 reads TGTGCCAGCAGTGAAAGGAGGACAGGCCGCTCTGGAAACACCATATATTTT.

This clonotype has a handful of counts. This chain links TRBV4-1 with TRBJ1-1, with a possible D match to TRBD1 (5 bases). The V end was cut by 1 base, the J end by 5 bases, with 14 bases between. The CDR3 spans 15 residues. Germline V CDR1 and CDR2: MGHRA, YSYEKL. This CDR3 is CASSQVSDSPTEAFF. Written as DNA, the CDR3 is TGCGCCAGCAGCCAAGTCTCCGACAGTCCTACTGAAGCTTTCTTT.

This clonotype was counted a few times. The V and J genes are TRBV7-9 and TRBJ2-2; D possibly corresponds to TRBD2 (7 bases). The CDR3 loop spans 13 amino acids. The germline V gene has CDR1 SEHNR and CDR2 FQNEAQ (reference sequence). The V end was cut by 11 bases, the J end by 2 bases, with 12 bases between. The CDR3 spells CAQAGTNTGELFF. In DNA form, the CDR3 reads TGTGCCCAAGCGGGGACAAACACCGGGGAGCTGTTTTTT.

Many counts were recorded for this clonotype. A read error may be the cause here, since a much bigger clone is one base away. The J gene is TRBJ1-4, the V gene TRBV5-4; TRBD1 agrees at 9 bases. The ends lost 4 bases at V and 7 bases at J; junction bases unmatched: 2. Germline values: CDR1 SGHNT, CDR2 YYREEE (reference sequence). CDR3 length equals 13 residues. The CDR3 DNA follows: TGTGCCAGCAGCACGGACAGGGGTGAAAAACTGTTTTTT. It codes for CASSTDRGEKLFF. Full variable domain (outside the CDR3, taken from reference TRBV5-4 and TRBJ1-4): ETGVTQSPTHLIKTRGQQVTLRCSSQSGHNTVSWYQQALGQGPQFIFQYYREEENGRGNFPPRFSGLQFPNYSSELNVNALELDDSALYLCASSTDRGEKLFFGSGTQLSVL.

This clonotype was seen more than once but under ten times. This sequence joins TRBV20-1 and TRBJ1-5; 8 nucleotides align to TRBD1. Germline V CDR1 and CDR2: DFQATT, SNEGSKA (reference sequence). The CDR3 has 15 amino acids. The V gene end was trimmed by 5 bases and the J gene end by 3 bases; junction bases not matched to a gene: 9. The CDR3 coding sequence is TGCAGTGCTCCAACAGGGGGAGGTATCAATCAGCCCCAGCATTTT. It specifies CSAPTGGGINQPQHF.